This T cell receptor (beta chain) was profiled in a study of T-cell reconstitution after alpha-beta-depleted transplantation in children. Preparing the TCRbeta library involved the use of unique molecular identifiers. Each CDR3 protein gets one entry after TCRdb re-called the PCR reads with MiXCR. The profile shows 540,000 or so distinct CDR3 sequences, 20% to 25% of them singletons. Germline CDR1 SGHAT, CDR2 FQNNGV. V lost 0 bases to trimming and J lost 0 bases, with 15 bases between them. The CDR3 loop spans 17 amino acids. This sample comprised PBMCs, mostly from graft donor cells, obtained 360 days after TCRalphabeta/CD19-depleted stem cell transplant. The receptor comes from a boy younger than two who had a stem cell transplant for acute myeloid leukemia, so the T cells may come from the graft donor. This rearrangement joins TRBV11-2 to TRBJ2-7; D is tentatively TRBD1 or TRBD2 (5 bases each). This CDR3 reads CASSLDLGDGVSYEQYF. The CDR3, as DNA: TGTGCCAGCAGCTTAGATCTGGGGGACGGCGTCTCCTACGAGCAGTACTTC.